The clone carrying this TCR beta chain was counted only a few times. The V end lost 6 bases, the J end lost 0 bases, and 12 bases lay between the germline ends. The CDR3 totals 14 residues. Per the germline V gene, CDR1 is SEHNR and CDR2 is FQNEAQ (reference sequence). The source of the sample is a study of Graves' ophthalmopathy and Graves' hyperthyroidism. From RNA, the CDR3 regions of TCR beta chains were amplified and sequenced. HTBI primers served in a first-round RT-PCR, which a second-round multiplex PCR followed. MiXCR, applied by TCRdb to the multiplex PCR reads, yields one record per CDR3 protein. The top ten hold about 4.1% of the sample, which has about 550,000 distinct CDR3 sequences, under 45% seen once.

V is TRBV7-9 and J is TRBJ2-7, with a possible D match to TRBD1 (6 bases). The receptor comes from an adult man with Graves' hyperthyroidism. The sequencing sample was made of peripheral blood or thyroid tissue (not recorded which). CDR3 sequence: CASSTSRGSYEQYF. DNA for the CDR3: TGTGCCAGCAGTACATCCAGGGGCTCCTACGAGCAGTACTTC.